This T cell receptor beta chain was documented in a study of shared clonotypes between healthy human individuals. Across the whole study: A donor's plate count was three for CD4 naive and three for CD4 memory; CD8 naive had two and CD8 memory one.

About this clone itself: The sample contains more than one DNA sequence encoding this CDR3.

Sequenced by immunoSEQ multiplex PCR; TCRdb stores in-frame clones only, minus some. This table has 2 million to 2.5 million clones, over 85% appearing once. V was pared by 2 bases and J by 5 bases, with 7 bases of the junction left unmatched. Germline lookup yields CDR1 MNHNS and CDR2 SASEGT. This CDR3 has 15 residues. What was sequenced was naive CD4+ T cells from PBMCs. Sample subset: CD45RA+ positively selected. This rearrangement joins TRBV6-1 to TRBJ2-5; TRBD1 agrees at 8 bases. This TCR derives from a man between 18 and 35 years old in good health. Some clones in this sample may be carry-over from other donors' samples. CDR3 bases: TGTGCCAGCAGTGAAAGGGGACACAGGGGGGAGACCCAGTACTTC. Its protein is CASSERGHRGETQYF.